This T cell receptor beta chain was recorded in a study of type 1 and type 2 diabetes patients. This CDR3 contains 14 residues. Germline V gene lookup returns CDR1 SGHVS and CDR2 FQNEAQ. V was pared by 6 bases and J by 9 bases, with 9 bases of the junction left unmatched. PCR was run on genomic DNA. The TCR beta CDR3 region was amplified using 30 forward and 13 reverse primers. TCRdb reanalysed the multiplex PCR reads using MiXCR and keeps one entry per CDR3 protein. This sample has under 300,000 distinct CDR3 sequences, with around 47% found just once. The study's findings and limits: Unmatched age and gender across groups might bias interpretation. In type 2 diabetes, highly-expanded CD4+ clones took a median 3.9% of reads. Some expanded clones seen only in T1D might occur in additional T2D or control samples.

As concerns this clonotype: Its target is not known.

V gene TRBV7-8 combines with J gene TRBJ2-1; TRBD1 agrees at 9 bases. This sequence was found in a man younger than 35 with type 2 diabetes. Sequenced material: peripheral blood mononuclear cells (PBMCs). The CDR3 coding sequence is TGTGCCAGCAGTTCCGGGACAGGGTTGATTGAGCAGTTCTTC. This translates into CASSSGTGLIEQFF.